Listed below are T cell receptor beta chains from one sample, sequenced in a study of response to subunit inactivated influenza vaccine. Using its own MiXCR run on the RT-PCR reads, TCRdb lists one record per CDR3 protein. The table has approximately 530,000 distinct CDR3 sequences, roughly 7.9% seen once. The specimen comprised PBMCs from blood, sampled approximately 25 months after vaccination. These TCRs come from a man aged 50 to 69 who received an inactivated influenza vaccine. CDR3s include the opening cysteine and the closing phenylalanine or tryptophan. The D gene is left open where the match is weak. Rows may omit the clone size; those that give it use once, few, many or a size class.

d_gene: TRBD2; j_gene: TRBJ2-2; v_gene: TRBV7-3; abundance: NA; CDR3nt: TGTGCCAGCAGCATCCGACTGAGTAGCGGGAGGGCCGGCACCGGGGAGCTGTTTTTT; CDR3aa: CASSIRLSSGRAGTGELFF
d_gene: NA; j_gene: TRBJ2-7; v_gene: TRBV20-1; abundance: NA; CDR3nt: TGCTGTGTCGGGACGGAGATCGACGAGCAGTACTTC; CDR3aa: CCVGTEIDEQYF
d_gene: NA; j_gene: TRBJ1-2; v_gene: TRBV2; abundance: NA; CDR3nt: TGTGCCAGCAGTGAATTTGGGGATGGCTACACCTTC; CDR3aa: CASSEFGDGYTF
d_gene: TRBD2; j_gene: TRBJ2-3; v_gene: TRBV7-9; abundance: NA; CDR3nt: TGTGCCAGCAGCCCACGGGGGACTAGCCTAAATACGCAGTATTTT; CDR3aa: CASSPRGTSLNTQYF
d_gene: NA; j_gene: TRBJ2-3; v_gene: TRBV7-9; abundance: few; CDR3nt: TGTGCCAGCAGCTTAGCTCCGGGCATCTCAGATACGCAGTATTTT; CDR3aa: CASSLAPGISDTQYF
d_gene: TRBD1; j_gene: TRBJ1-2; v_gene: TRBV7-9; abundance: NA; CDR3nt: TGTGCCAGCAGCTTAGTACAGGGGAATGGCTACACCTTC; CDR3aa: CASSLVQGNGYTF
d_gene: NA; j_gene: TRBJ2-7; v_gene: TRBV29-1; abundance: few; CDR3nt: TGCAGCGTTGTATTTGGGGGATCCTACGAGCAGTACTTC; CDR3aa: CSVVFGGSYEQYF
d_gene: TRBD2; j_gene: TRBJ2-1; v_gene: TRBV7-9; abundance: NA; CDR3nt: TGTGCCAGCAGCCCCGACGGGGGGGCCTTCTACAATGAGCAGTTCTTC; CDR3aa: CASSPDGGAFYNEQFF
d_gene: NA; j_gene: TRBJ1-2; v_gene: TRBV28; abundance: NA; CDR3nt: TGTGCCAGCAGTTTGGATAGCCTCTTAGGCTACACCTTC; CDR3aa: CASSLDSLLGYTF
d_gene: NA; j_gene: TRBJ2-1; v_gene: TRBV5-1; abundance: many; CDR3nt: TGCGCCAGCAGCCTTGGGGGTGATTACAATGAGCAGTTCTTC; CDR3aa: CASSLGGDYNEQFF
d_gene: TRBD2; j_gene: TRBJ2-1; v_gene: TRBV5-1; abundance: NA; CDR3nt: TGCGCCAGCAGGCCGGGACTAGCGGAGCAGTTCTTC; CDR3aa: CASRPGLAEQFF
d_gene: TRBD2; j_gene: TRBJ2-7; v_gene: TRBV5-1; abundance: few; CDR3nt: TGCGCCAGCAGCTTAAGACTAGCGGAGAACTACGAGCAGTACTTC; CDR3aa: CASSLRLAENYEQYF
d_gene: NA; j_gene: TRBJ2-7; v_gene: TRBV7-9; abundance: NA; CDR3nt: TGTGCCAGCAGCCCCCCCCAGGGGAGGGGGGATTACGAGCAGTACTTC; CDR3aa: CASSPPQGRGDYEQYF
d_gene: NA; j_gene: TRBJ1-5; v_gene: TRBV12-3/TRBV12-4; abundance: many; CDR3nt: TGTGCCAGCAGTTGGGGGGGGACGGATCAGCCCCAGCATTTT; CDR3aa: CASSWGGTDQPQHF
d_gene: NA; j_gene: TRBJ2-7; v_gene: TRBV4-3; abundance: many; CDR3nt: TGCGCCAGCAGCCCGTCCATGCCCCGATCCTACGAGCAGTACTTC; CDR3aa: CASSPSMPRSYEQYF
d_gene: NA; j_gene: TRBJ2-3; v_gene: TRBV20-1; abundance: few; CDR3nt: TGCAGTGCTAGGGAAAGGGGCTGGGGCACAGATACGCAGTATTTT; CDR3aa: CSARERGWGTDTQYF
d_gene: TRBD2; j_gene: TRBJ2-1; v_gene: TRBV5-1; abundance: many; CDR3nt: TGCGCCAGCAGCCAAGCGGGGAGCTCCTACAATGAGCAGTTCTTC; CDR3aa: CASSQAGSSYNEQFF
d_gene: TRBD1; j_gene: TRBJ2-2; v_gene: TRBV4-1; abundance: few; CDR3nt: TGCGCCAGCAGCCAAGCGACAGGGGGGTCGGGCCGGGAGCTGTTTTTT; CDR3aa: CASSQATGGSGRELFF
d_gene: TRBD1; j_gene: TRBJ2-3; v_gene: TRBV5-1; abundance: few; CDR3nt: TGCGCCAGCAGCAGACCAGGGGGCTCATTGATAGATACGCAGTATTTT; CDR3aa: CASSRPGGSLIDTQYF
d_gene: NA; j_gene: TRBJ2-7; v_gene: TRBV4-2; abundance: NA; CDR3nt: TGTGCCAGCAGCCGAGAGCCTAATCCGGGATTCGGCGAGCAGTACTTC; CDR3aa: CASSREPNPGFGEQYF
d_gene: NA; j_gene: TRBJ2-6; v_gene: TRBV7-2; abundance: few; CDR3nt: TGTGCCAGCAGCTTAGTACGGGGGGCTGGTGGGGCCAACGTCCTGACTTTC; CDR3aa: CASSLVRGAGGANVLTF
d_gene: TRBD2; j_gene: TRBJ2-1; v_gene: TRBV4-2; abundance: many; CDR3nt: TGTGCCAGCAGCCAAGATTTACGGGGGGGCCCTCGGGATGAGCAGTTCTTC; CDR3aa: CASSQDLRGGPRDEQFF
d_gene: NA; j_gene: TRBJ2-3; v_gene: TRBV19; abundance: many; CDR3nt: TGTGCCAGTAAAAGGAGTAGCCCCCCAGATACGCAGTATTTT; CDR3aa: CASKRSSPPDTQYF
d_gene: NA; j_gene: TRBJ2-3; v_gene: TRBV14; abundance: few; CDR3nt: TGTGCCAGCAGCCAAGATCTTGCCGGGTATACGCAGTATTTT; CDR3aa: CASSQDLAGYTQYF
d_gene: TRBD2; j_gene: TRBJ2-1; v_gene: TRBV12-3/TRBV12-4; abundance: few; CDR3nt: TGTGCCAGCAGTCCGACTAGCGGGCACTACAATGAGCAGTTCTTC; CDR3aa: CASSPTSGHYNEQFF
d_gene: TRBD2; j_gene: TRBJ2-7; v_gene: TRBV3-1; abundance: NA; CDR3nt: TGTGCCAGCAGCCATACTAGCGGGAGAGACGAGCAGTACTTC; CDR3aa: CASSHTSGRDEQYF
d_gene: NA; j_gene: TRBJ2-2; v_gene: TRBV3-1; abundance: many; CDR3nt: TGTGCCAGCAGAATTACTTGGGACACCGGGGAGCTGTTTTTT; CDR3aa: CASRITWDTGELFF
d_gene: TRBD2; j_gene: TRBJ2-5; v_gene: TRBV14; abundance: NA; CDR3nt: TGTGCCAGCAGCCACACGGCCGGGGGGGCTAGGGAGACCCAGTACTTC; CDR3aa: CASSHTAGGARETQYF
d_gene: NA; j_gene: TRBJ1-3; v_gene: TRBV3-1; abundance: many; CDR3nt: TGTGCCAGCAGCCAAGATAGGGGCTCTGGAAACACCATATATTTT; CDR3aa: CASSQDRGSGNTIYF
d_gene: NA; j_gene: TRBJ2-2; v_gene: TRBV6-5; abundance: many; CDR3nt: TGTGCCAGCAGTTACACTCGAGGGTACACCGGGGAGCTGTTTTTT; CDR3aa: CASSYTRGYTGELFF
d_gene: NA; j_gene: TRBJ2-7; v_gene: TRBV2; abundance: NA; CDR3nt: TGTGCCAGCAGCGTTTACTCCTACGAGCAGTACTTC; CDR3aa: CASSVYSYEQYF
d_gene: NA; j_gene: TRBJ1-5; v_gene: TRBV7-8; abundance: NA; CDR3nt: TGTGCCAGCAGCGCTGACAGGCAGCCCCAGCATTTT; CDR3aa: CASSADRQPQHF
d_gene: NA; j_gene: TRBJ2-7; v_gene: TRBV6-2/TRBV6-3; abundance: NA; CDR3nt: TGTGCCAGCAGTCTCACAGGGTTGGGCTCCTACGAGCAGTACTTC; CDR3aa: CASSLTGLGSYEQYF
d_gene: NA; j_gene: TRBJ2-3; v_gene: TRBV12-3/TRBV12-4; abundance: NA; CDR3nt: TGTGCCAGCAGTGGGCTGGGATTGGGAGTAACGCCAGATACGCAGTATTTT; CDR3aa: CASSGLGLGVTPDTQYF
d_gene: TRBD1; j_gene: TRBJ1-1; v_gene: TRBV9; abundance: NA; CDR3nt: TGTGCCAGCAGCGCACTACCCGGGACAGGAGTCGATACTGAAGCTTTCTTT; CDR3aa: CASSALPGTGVDTEAFF
d_gene: NA; j_gene: TRBJ1-5; v_gene: TRBV6-2/TRBV6-3; abundance: few; CDR3nt: TGTGCCAGCAGTACCGGACAGACCGGCAATCAGCCCCAGCATTTT; CDR3aa: CASSTGQTGNQPQHF
d_gene: NA; j_gene: TRBJ2-2; v_gene: TRBV28; abundance: few; CDR3nt: TGTGCCAGCATCCCTAGCCCCTCGAACACCGGGGAGCTGTTTTTT; CDR3aa: CASIPSPSNTGELFF
d_gene: NA; j_gene: TRBJ2-3; v_gene: TRBV7-9; abundance: many; CDR3nt: TGTGCCAGCAGCCCGGACCGTGCAATAGGGGAGGCAGATACGCAGTATTTT; CDR3aa: CASSPDRAIGEADTQYF
d_gene: NA; j_gene: TRBJ2-1; v_gene: TRBV20-1; abundance: few; CDR3nt: TGCAGTGCTAGTAAGGGGGACGCCGTCCGAGAGCAGTTCTTC; CDR3aa: CSASKGDAVREQFF
d_gene: TRBD1; j_gene: TRBJ1-1; v_gene: TRBV5-1; abundance: few; CDR3nt: TGCGCCAGCAGCGGACACTTGGGACAGGGGAATACTGAAGCTTTCTTT; CDR3aa: CASSGHLGQGNTEAFF
d_gene: TRBD1; j_gene: TRBJ2-3; v_gene: TRBV3-1; abundance: NA; CDR3nt: TGTGCCAGCAGCCAGCAACAAGGGGGCTGGTGGGATACGCAGTATTTT; CDR3aa: CASSQQQGGWWDTQYF
d_gene: NA; j_gene: TRBJ2-7; v_gene: TRBV25-1; abundance: few; CDR3nt: TGTGCCAGCAGTGAAAGGGCGGAATGGGACACCCTTTACTTC; CDR3aa: CASSERAEWDTLYF
d_gene: TRBD2; j_gene: TRBJ2-1; v_gene: TRBV6-1; abundance: NA; CDR3nt: TGTGCCAGCAGTCCCGGGGGGAACTCCTACAATGAGCAGTTCTTC; CDR3aa: CASSPGGNSYNEQFF
d_gene: NA; j_gene: TRBJ1-5; v_gene: TRBV2; abundance: few; CDR3nt: TGTGCCAGCAGTGTAGTGATATCAAGCAATCAGCCCCAGCATTTT; CDR3aa: CASSVVISSNQPQHF
d_gene: NA; j_gene: TRBJ2-5; v_gene: TRBV3-1; abundance: NA; CDR3nt: TGTGCCAGCAGCCAATTCTCCCGAGAGACCCAGTACTTC; CDR3aa: CASSQFSRETQYF
d_gene: NA; j_gene: TRBJ2-3; v_gene: TRBV20-1; abundance: NA; CDR3nt: TGCAGTGCTAGAGTCTGGGGGTCGGATACGCAGTATTTT; CDR3aa: CSARVWGSDTQYF
d_gene: TRBD2; j_gene: TRBJ2-1; v_gene: TRBV4-1; abundance: few; CDR3nt: TGCGCCAGCAGCCCCCTTTACCTAGCGGGAGCCTATGAGCAGTTCTTC; CDR3aa: CASSPLYLAGAYEQFF
d_gene: TRBD2; j_gene: TRBJ2-1; v_gene: TRBV4-1; abundance: few; CDR3nt: TGCGCCAGCAGCCAAGGACTAGCGGGGAGAGCCTACAATGAGCAGTTCTTC; CDR3aa: CASSQGLAGRAYNEQFF
d_gene: NA; j_gene: TRBJ2-5; v_gene: TRBV5-1; abundance: NA; CDR3nt: TGCGCCAGCAGCTTGTTCAGCGGCGGGGACCAAGAGACCCAGTACTTC; CDR3aa: CASSLFSGGDQETQYF
d_gene: TRBD1; j_gene: TRBJ1-5; v_gene: TRBV12-3/TRBV12-4; abundance: few; CDR3nt: TGTGCCAGCGGTACCCGACAGGGAAGTCAGCCCCAGCATTTT; CDR3aa: CASGTRQGSQPQHF
d_gene: TRBD2; j_gene: TRBJ2-1; v_gene: TRBV29-1; abundance: NA; CDR3nt: TGCAGCGTTAACCGACTAGCGGGTTGGTCCTACAATGAGCAGTTCTTC; CDR3aa: CSVNRLAGWSYNEQFF
d_gene: TRBD1; j_gene: TRBJ1-1; v_gene: TRBV28; abundance: NA; CDR3nt: TGTGCCAGCAGGTCAGGACAGGGGGCGGGCGCTGAAGCTTTCTTT; CDR3aa: CASRSGQGAGAEAFF
d_gene: NA; j_gene: TRBJ2-1; v_gene: TRBV7-6; abundance: NA; CDR3nt: TGTGCCAGCAGGGGTGGGCTAGGGGGGCAGTTCTTC; CDR3aa: CASRGGLGGQFF